What follows describes a single T cell receptor beta chain. The data were produced by immunoSEQ multiplex PCR, yet TCRdb's version contains in-frame clones alone and is incomplete. Of about 9,500 clones in the sample, around 87% were seen once. This entry is derived from a study of graft-versus-host responses after intestinal transplantation. This specimen was PBMCs, taken approximately 240 days after intestinal transplant. This TCR came from a human patient who received an intestinal transplant, so some T cells may come from the graft donor.

The CDR3, as DNA: TGTGCCATCTCACGGGAGGGAAACACCGGGGAGCTGTTTTTT. Protein: CAISREGNTGELFF. The chain recombines TRBV10-3 with TRBJ2-2; TRBD2 matches 8 bases. The CDR3 spans 14 residues. J lost 2 bases, V lost 8 bases, and 4 bases had no gene match. Germline V lookup: CDR1 ENHRY, CDR2 SYGVKD.